These 10 T cell receptor beta chains were sequenced from one sample in a study of blood T cell repertoires in COVID-19 (dated by TCRdb to about 2020). The library was prepared using the immunoSEQ multiplex PCR assay. As stored in TCRdb, this immuneACCESS dataset retains in-frame rearrangements with V and J assigned. A fraction of the clones does not appear; measured against another copy, unresolved V genes explain less than half of the discrepancy, and the remainder lacks a known reason. The sample includes around 180,000 clones, with approximately 86% observed a single time. Of the sample, over 7.5% falls within the top ten clones. The material sequenced was peripheral blood. The receptor source for this set is a woman aged 80 or older with acute or convalescent COVID-19.

This clone occurred a few times. The chain combines TRBV7-2 with TRBJ2-3, with 8 positions matching TRBD2. The J segment lost 9 bases and the V segment lost 4 bases, leaving 12 bases of the junction unmatched. Germline V gives CDR1 SGHTA, CDR2 FQGNSA. The CDR3 totals 15 residues. CDR3 protein: CASSSNGGESGTQYF. The CDR3 DNA sequence: TGTGCCAGCAGCTCTAACGGGGGGGAATCGGGGACGCAGTATTTT.

The CDR3 region has the DNA TGTGCCAGTTTCGATCGGGGGGGCGGCACAGATACGCAGTATTTT. This translates into CASFDRGGGTDTQYF. V usage is TRBV19 and J usage is TRBJ2-3; 8 bases agree with TRBD2. The trim removed 8 bases at V and 1 base at J, leaving 8 bases unmatched. Germline lookup yields CDR1 LNHDA and CDR2 SQIVND (reference sequence). This CDR3 contains 15 residues.

V gene TRBV9 combines with J gene TRBJ2-3; possibly TRBD1 for D (5 bases). The CDR3 runs to 15 residues. The germline V and J ends were trimmed by 0 bases and 4 bases, with 12 bases remaining between them. Germline assignment: CDR1 SGDLS and CDR2 YYNGEE. The CDR3 loop reads CASSVGQHGSDTQYF. In DNA, the CDR3 is TGTGCCAGCAGCGTAGGACAGCACGGTTCAGATACGCAGTATTTT. The full variable domain, its missing parts supplied by reference TRBV9 and TRBJ2-3, is DSGVTQTPKHLITATGQRVTLRCSPRSGDLSVYWYQQSLDQGLQFLIQYYNGEERAKGNILERFSAQQFPDLHSELNLSSLELGDSALYFCASSVGQHGSDTQYFGPGTRLTVL.

V and J are TRBV12-3 or TRBV12-4 and TRBJ2-5, with D uncertain. This CDR3 has 10 residues. Between the trimmed V and J ends, which lost 7 bases and 11 bases, there was a span of 11 bases. The CDR3 reads CASNEEPQYF. CDR3 in DNA: TGTGCCAGCAACGAGGAGCCTCAGTACTTC.

The gene calls are TRBV6-2 or TRBV6-3 and TRBJ1-5; D perhaps matches TRBD1 (6 bases). Looked up from germline, CDR1 is MNHEY and CDR2 is SVGEGT. V was pared by 6 bases and J by 2 bases, with 17 bases between. The length of the CDR3 is 16 residues. The CDR3 DNA is TGTGCCAGCAGCCCAGCAGGGGTCGGTGGCAATCAGCCCCAGCATTTT. Translating gives CASSPAGVGGNQPQHF.

The chain employs TRBV15 and TRBJ2-6; TRBD1 aligns across 8 bases. The V gene end was trimmed by 3 bases and the J gene end by 3 bases; junction bases not matched to a gene: 1. Germline loops: CDR1 LNHNV, CDR2 YYDKDF (reference sequence). CDR3 size: 15 residues. Written as DNA, the CDR3 is TGTGCCACCAGCAGGGACAGGGATGGGGCCAACGTCCTGACTTTC. Protein sequence: CATSRDRDGANVLTF. The whole variable domain, filled in from reference TRBV15 and TRBJ2-6, reads DAMVIQNPRYQVTQFGKPVTLSCSQTLNHNVMYWYQQKSSQAPKLLFHYYDKDFNNEADTPDNFQSRRPNTSFCFLDIRSPGLGDTAMYLCATSRDRDGANVLTFGAGSRLTVL.

This clone showed up just once. The chain employs TRBV19 and TRBJ2-2, with D perhaps matching TRBD1 (5 bases). The germline CDR1 and CDR2 sequences are LNHDA and SQIVND (reference sequence). The CDR3 totals 15 residues. Trimming shortened V by 4 bases and J by 4 bases, and 13 bases separated the two germline ends. This CDR3 reads CASSRQGSSTGELFF. The CDR3 region has the DNA TGTGCCAGTAGTAGGCAGGGTAGTAGCACCGGGGAGCTGTTTTTT.

The chain couples TRBV7-7 to TRBJ2-2, with 10 bases aligning to TRBD1. The CDR3 has 15 residues. V trimming: 5 bases; J trimming: 4 bases; junction bases outside the gene matches: 4. Germline V gene data show CDR1 as SSHAT and CDR2 as FNYEAQ (reference sequence). CDR3 DNA: TGTGCCAGCAGCCCTGGACAGGGGGGCACCGGGGAGCTGTTTTTT. Amino acids: CASSPGQGGTGELFF.

This sequence joins TRBV9 and TRBJ2-3, with 15 bases lining up with TRBD2. V dropped 0 bases and J dropped 1; count of bases not matched to a gene: 9. Germline V gene lookup returns CDR1 SGDLS and CDR2 YYNGEE. The CDR3 loop spans 20 amino acids. The CDR3 DNA sequence: TGTGCCAGCAGCGTAGGCGAAGGACTAGCGGGAGGGGTTGGCACAGATACGCAGTATTTT. Its translation: CASSVGEGLAGGVGTDTQYF.

This clone appeared a single time. This rearrangement joins TRBV5-1 to TRBJ2-1, with TRBD2 identical over 8 bases. Germline CDR1 SGHRS, CDR2 YFSETQ. Trimming removed 0 bases from V and 6 bases from J; junction bases left unmatched: 11. The CDR3 length is 17 residues. CDR3: CASSLGFGRALVNEQFF. CDR3 DNA sequence: TGCGCCAGCAGCTTGGGCTTCGGGAGGGCACTAGTCAATGAGCAGTTCTTC.